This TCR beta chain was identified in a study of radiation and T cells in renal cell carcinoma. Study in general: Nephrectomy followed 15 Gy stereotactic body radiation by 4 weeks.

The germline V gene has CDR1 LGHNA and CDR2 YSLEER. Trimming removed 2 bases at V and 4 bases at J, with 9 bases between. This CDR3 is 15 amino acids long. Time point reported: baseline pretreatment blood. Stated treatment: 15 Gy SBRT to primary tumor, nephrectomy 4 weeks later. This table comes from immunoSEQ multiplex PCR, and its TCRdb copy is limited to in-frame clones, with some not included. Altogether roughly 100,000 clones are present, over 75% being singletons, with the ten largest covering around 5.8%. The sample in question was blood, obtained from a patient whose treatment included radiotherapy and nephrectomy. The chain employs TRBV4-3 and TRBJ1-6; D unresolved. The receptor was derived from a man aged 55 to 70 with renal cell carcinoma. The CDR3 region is CASSQSRVYNSPLHF. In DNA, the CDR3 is TGCGCCAGCAGCCAATCCCGGGTTTATAATTCACCCCTCCACTTT.